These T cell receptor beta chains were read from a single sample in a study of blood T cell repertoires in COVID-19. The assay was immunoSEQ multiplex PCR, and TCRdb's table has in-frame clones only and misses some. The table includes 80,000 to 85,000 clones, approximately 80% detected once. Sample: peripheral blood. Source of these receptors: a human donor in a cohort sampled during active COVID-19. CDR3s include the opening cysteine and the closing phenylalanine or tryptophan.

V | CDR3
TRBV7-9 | CASSFKVRQGGQTQYF
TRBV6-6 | CASRGKLAYEQYF
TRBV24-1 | CATSDRTGGLEKLFF
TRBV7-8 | CASSLGGPTYTF
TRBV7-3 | CASSFVGGTDTQYF
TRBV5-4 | CASQGQGTGSPLHF
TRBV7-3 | CASSLMRDSDTQYF
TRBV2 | CASSARQNSPLHF
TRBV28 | CASSLQGYEQYF
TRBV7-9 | CASSLQAYEQFF
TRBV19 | CASSVGTGRAGELFF
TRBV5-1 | CASSLKPDRAEKLFF
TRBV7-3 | CASSLPGTSGGMGTDTQYF
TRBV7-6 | CASSARFTSGVNTGELFF
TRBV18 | CASSPSLASLGDTQYF
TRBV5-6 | CASSLGGGLAGANVLTF
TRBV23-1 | CASSQSGTGTDYEQYF
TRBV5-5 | CASRWGGGSNQPQHF
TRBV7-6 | CASSLFPGYSYEQYF
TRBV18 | CASSPDRGREQYF
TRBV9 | CASSVAGGATADTQYF
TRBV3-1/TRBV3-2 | CASKLREGAPLHF
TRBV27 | CASSSPGGIRGSYGYTF
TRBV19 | CASSSGTASTGELFF
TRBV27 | CASSAGTGNSYEQYF
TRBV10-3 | CAISGRLGQGSGYGYTF
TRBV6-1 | CASSERGTGNQPQHF
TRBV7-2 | CASSLAGREQYF
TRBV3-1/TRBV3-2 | CASSNRGTLEQFF
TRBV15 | CATSRDSGSGQPQHF
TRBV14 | CASSAGTPSWGTQYF
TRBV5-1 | CASSLSHGDTQYF
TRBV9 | CASSVDASPIYEQYF
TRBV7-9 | CASSLEARGSSYEQYF
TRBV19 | CASTFLQGIGEKLFF
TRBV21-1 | CASSAGLAEETQYF
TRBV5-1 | CASSFQGALETQYF
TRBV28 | CASSFVGQHIGELFF
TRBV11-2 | CASSLGQGRAINSPLHF
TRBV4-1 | CASSQAGDQPQHF